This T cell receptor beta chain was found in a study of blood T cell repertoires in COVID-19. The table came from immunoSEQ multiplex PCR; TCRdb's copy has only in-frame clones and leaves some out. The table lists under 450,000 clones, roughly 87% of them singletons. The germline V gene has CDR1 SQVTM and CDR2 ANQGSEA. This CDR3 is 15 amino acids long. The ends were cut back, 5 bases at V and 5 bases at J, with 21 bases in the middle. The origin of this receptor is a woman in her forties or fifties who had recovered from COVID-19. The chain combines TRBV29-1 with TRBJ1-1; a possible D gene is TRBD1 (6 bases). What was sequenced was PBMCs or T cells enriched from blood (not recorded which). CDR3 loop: CSVCWLGGPRTEAFF. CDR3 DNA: TGCAGCGTTTGTTGGTTGGGGGGGCCGCGGACTGAAGCTTTCTTT.